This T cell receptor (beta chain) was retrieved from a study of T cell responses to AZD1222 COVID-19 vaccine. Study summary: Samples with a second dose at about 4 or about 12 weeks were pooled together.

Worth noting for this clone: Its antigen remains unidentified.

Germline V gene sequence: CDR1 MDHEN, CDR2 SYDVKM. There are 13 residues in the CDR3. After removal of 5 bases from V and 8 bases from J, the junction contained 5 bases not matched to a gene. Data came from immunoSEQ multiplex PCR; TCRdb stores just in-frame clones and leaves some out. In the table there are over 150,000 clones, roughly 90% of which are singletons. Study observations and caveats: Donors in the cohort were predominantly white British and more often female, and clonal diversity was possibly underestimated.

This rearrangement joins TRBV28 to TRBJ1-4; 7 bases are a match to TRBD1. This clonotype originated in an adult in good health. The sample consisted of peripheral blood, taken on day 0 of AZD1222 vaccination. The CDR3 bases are TGTGCCAGCAGTCCTAGGGGGCCCGAAAAACTGTTTTTT. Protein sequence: CASSPRGPEKLFF.